The 10 T cell receptor beta chains presented below share a single source sample, sequenced in a study of cytomegalovirus exposure and HLA in healthy donors. This table comes from immunoSEQ multiplex PCR, and its TCRdb copy is limited to in-frame clones, with some not included. The data contain around 300,000 clones, just over 85% of them singletons. Material for sequencing was PBMCs. The receptors derive from a woman between 18 and 29 years old in good health and CMV-seronegative.

V gene TRBV6-8 combines with J gene TRBJ2-4; TRBD1 matches at 10 bases. CDR3 size: 20 residues. CDR1 and CDR2 (germline): MNHGY, SAAAGT. V was clipped by 4 bases and J by 0 bases; unmatched bases: 15. CDR3 in amino acids: CASSSPRDRGHMVAKNIQYF. CDR3 sequence (DNA): TGTGCCAGCAGTTCACCGCGGGACAGGGGACATATGGTAGCCAAAAACATTCAGTACTTC.

V gene TRBV6-5 combines with J gene TRBJ1-1; D might be TRBD1 (6 bases). The CDR3 sequence is 16 residues long. Germline V gene lookup returns CDR1 MNHEY and CDR2 SVGAGI. V lost 2 bases, J lost 6 bases, and 19 bases lay in between. The CDR3 loop is CASSYAPQGRGAEAFF. CDR3 nucleotides: TGTGCCAGCAGTTACGCTCCTCAGGGGCGAGGCGCTGAAGCTTTCTTT.

The sample holds a few counts of this clone. V and J are TRBV9 and TRBJ1-2, with 12 bases aligning to TRBD1. The ends lost 3 bases at V and 5 bases at J; junction bases unmatched: 5. This CDR3 has 15 amino acids. From germline, CDR1 is SGDLS and CDR2 YYNGEE. CDR3 nucleotides: TGTGCCAGCAGCGCGGGACAGGGGGCGCGGTATGGCTACACCTTC. This codes for CASSAGQGARYGYTF.

The chain combines TRBV27 with TRBJ2-7, with a possible D match to TRBD2 (6 bases). CDR3 length: 14 amino acids. CDR1 and CDR2 from the germline V gene are MNHEY and SMNVEV (reference sequence). Trimming removed 2 bases at V and 4 bases at J, with 12 bases between. DNA for the CDR3: TGTGCCAGCAGTTTACGCGGGGCCCTTTACGAGCAGTACTTC. Protein: CASSLRGALYEQYF.

Written as DNA, the CDR3 is TGTGCCAGCAGCCGACCGACAACCCCCGGGGAGCTGTTTTTT. Its translation is CASSRPTTPGELFF. This chain links TRBV27 with TRBJ2-2; D is ambiguous. V lost 6 bases and J 6 bases, leaving 14 bases between the germline ends. Germline assignment: CDR1 MNHEY and CDR2 SMNVEV (reference sequence). CDR3 size: 14 residues.

The count of this clone is one. V is TRBV6-1 and J is TRBJ2-1; 9 nucleotides align to TRBD1. Per germline, CDR1 MNHNS and CDR2 SASEGT. The ends lost 6 bases at V and 11 bases at J; junction bases unmatched: 11. CDR3 length equals 14 residues. The CDR3 sequence: CASRGTGIRVKQFF. CDR3 DNA sequence: TGTGCCAGCAGAGGGACAGGGATCCGAGTTAAGCAGTTCTTC.

The CDR3 DNA sequence: TGCGCCAGCAGCTTGGAGACAGGGGGAGGAAACACCATATATTTT. Translating it yields CASSLETGGGNTIYF. The chain joins TRBV5-1 to TRBJ1-3, with TRBD1 matching 9 bases. This CDR3 has 15 residues. V was clipped by 0 bases and J by 4 bases; unmatched bases: 2. The germline gives CDR1 SGHRS, CDR2 YFSETQ.

The chain couples TRBV6-5 to TRBJ1-5; D may be TRBD1 (6 bases). This CDR3 has 16 amino acids. From germline, CDR1 is MNHEY and CDR2 SVGAGI. V was pared by 2 bases and J by 0 bases, with 11 bases between. The CDR3 bases are TGTGCCAGCAGTTACGGGGGCGCGGGTAGCAATCAGCCCCAGCATTTT. As protein: CASSYGGAGSNQPQHF.

J is TRBJ2-1 and V is TRBV2, with 9 positions matching TRBD2. The ends lost 5 bases at V and 1 base at J; junction bases unmatched: 3. Germline V gives CDR1 SNHLY, CDR2 FYNNEI. This CDR3 region has 15 residues. The CDR3 DNA is TGTGCCAGCAGTTATAGCGGGGGTTCCTACAATGAGCAGTTCTTC. It encodes CASSYSGGSYNEQFF.

In the case of this clone: The junction shows a germline mismatch at one end, possibly a read error. The V call is TRBV5-1, the J call TRBJ1-1; tentative D call: TRBD1 (6 bases). Looked up from germline, CDR1 is SGHRS and CDR2 is YFSETQ. There are 14 residues in the CDR3. CDR3 DNA: TGCGCCAGCAGCCAAACGACCGCCGAAGGGGGTTCGATCTTT. This translates into CASSQTTAEGGSIF. The variable domain in full, completed from reference TRBV5-1 and TRBJ1-1, reads KAGVTQTPRYLIKTRGQQVTLSCSPISGHRSVSWYQQTPGQGLQFLFEYFSETQRNKGNFPGRFSGRQFSNSRSEMNVSTLELGDSALYLCASSQTTAEGGSIFGQGTRLTVV.